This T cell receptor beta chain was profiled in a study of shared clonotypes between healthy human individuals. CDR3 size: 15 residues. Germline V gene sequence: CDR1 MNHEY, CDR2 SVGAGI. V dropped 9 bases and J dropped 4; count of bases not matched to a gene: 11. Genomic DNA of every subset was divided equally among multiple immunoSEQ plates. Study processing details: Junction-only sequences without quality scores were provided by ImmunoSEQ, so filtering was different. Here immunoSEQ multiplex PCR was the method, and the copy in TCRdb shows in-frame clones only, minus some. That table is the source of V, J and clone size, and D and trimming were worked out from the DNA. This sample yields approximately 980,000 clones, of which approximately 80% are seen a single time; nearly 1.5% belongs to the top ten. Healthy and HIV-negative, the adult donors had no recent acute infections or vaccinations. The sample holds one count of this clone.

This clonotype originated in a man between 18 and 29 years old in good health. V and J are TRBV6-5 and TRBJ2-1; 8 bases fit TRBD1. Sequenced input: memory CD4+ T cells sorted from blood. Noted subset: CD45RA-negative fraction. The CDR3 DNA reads TGTGCCAGTGATCTTGGGACAGGTAATTACAATGAGCAGTTCTTC. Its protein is CASDLGTGNYNEQFF.